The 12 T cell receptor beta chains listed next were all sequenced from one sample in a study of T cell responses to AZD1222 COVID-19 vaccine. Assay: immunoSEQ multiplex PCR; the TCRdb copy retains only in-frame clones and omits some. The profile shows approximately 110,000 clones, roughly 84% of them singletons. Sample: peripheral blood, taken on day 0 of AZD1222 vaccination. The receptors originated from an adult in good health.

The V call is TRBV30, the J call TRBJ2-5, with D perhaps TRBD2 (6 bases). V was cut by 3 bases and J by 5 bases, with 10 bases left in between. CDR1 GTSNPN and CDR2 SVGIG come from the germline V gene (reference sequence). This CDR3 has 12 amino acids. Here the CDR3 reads CAWRGGPETQYF. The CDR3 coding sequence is TGTGCCTGGAGGGGGGGACCCGAGACCCAGTACTTC.

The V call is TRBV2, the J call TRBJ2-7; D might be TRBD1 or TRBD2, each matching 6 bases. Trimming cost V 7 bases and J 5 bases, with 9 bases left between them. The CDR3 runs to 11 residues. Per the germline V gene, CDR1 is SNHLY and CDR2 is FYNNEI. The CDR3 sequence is CASKGGHEQYF. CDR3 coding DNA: TGTGCCAGCAAGGGGGGACACGAGCAGTACTTC. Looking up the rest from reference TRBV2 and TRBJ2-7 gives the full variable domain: EPEVTQTPSHQVTQMGQEVILRCVPISNHLYFYWYRQILGQKVEFLVSFYNNEISEKSEIFDDQFSVERPDGSNFTLKIRSTKLEDSAMYFCASKGGHEQYFGPGTRLTVT.

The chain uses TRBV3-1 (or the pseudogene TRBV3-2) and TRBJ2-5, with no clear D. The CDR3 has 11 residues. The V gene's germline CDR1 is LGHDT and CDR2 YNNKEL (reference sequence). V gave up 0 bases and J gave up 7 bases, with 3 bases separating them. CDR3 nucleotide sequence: TGTGCCAGCAGCCAAGACTGGACCCAGTACTTC. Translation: CASSQDWTQYF.

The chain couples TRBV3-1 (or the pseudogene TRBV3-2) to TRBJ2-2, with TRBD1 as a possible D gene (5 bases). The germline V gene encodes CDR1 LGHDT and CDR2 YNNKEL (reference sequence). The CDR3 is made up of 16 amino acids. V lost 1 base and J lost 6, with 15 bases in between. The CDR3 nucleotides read TGTGCCAGCAGCCAAGTTGGGGCAGGGAAAGCCGGGGAGCTGTTTTTT. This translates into CASSQVGAGKAGELFF.

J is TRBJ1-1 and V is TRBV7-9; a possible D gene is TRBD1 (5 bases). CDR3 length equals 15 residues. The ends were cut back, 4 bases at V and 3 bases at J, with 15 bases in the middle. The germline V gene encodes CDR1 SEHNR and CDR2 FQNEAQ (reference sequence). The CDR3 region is CASSSLGGSHTEAFF. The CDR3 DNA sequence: TGTGCCAGCAGCTCCTTGGGGGGGAGCCACACTGAAGCTTTCTTT.

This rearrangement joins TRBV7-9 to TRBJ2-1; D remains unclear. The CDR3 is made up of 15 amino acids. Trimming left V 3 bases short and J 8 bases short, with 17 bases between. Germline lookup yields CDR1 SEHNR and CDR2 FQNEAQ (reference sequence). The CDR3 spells CASSFSGLDMDEQFF. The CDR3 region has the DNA TGTGCCAGCAGCTTTTCGGGTTTGGATATGGATGAGCAGTTCTTC.

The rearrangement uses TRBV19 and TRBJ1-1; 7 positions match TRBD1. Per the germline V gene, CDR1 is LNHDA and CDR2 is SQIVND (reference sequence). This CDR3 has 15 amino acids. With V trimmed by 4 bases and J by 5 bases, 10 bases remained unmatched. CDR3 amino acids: CASSTPRQGWTEAFF. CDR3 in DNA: TGTGCCAGTAGTACCCCTCGACAGGGTTGGACTGAAGCTTTCTTT.

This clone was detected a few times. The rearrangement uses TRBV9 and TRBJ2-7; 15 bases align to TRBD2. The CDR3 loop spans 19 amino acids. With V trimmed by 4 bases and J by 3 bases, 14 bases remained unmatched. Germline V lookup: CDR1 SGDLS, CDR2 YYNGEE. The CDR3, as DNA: TGTGCCAGCAGCTCCTACCCGGGACTAGCGGGGGGCGGAGGCTACGAGCAGTACTTC. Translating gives CASSSYPGLAGGGGYEQYF. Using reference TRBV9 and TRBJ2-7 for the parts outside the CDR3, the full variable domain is DSGVTQTPKHLITATGQRVTLRCSPRSGDLSVYWYQQSLDQGLQFLIQYYNGEERAKGNILERFSAQQFPDLHSELNLSSLELGDSALYFCASSSYPGLAGGGGYEQYFGPGTRLTVT.

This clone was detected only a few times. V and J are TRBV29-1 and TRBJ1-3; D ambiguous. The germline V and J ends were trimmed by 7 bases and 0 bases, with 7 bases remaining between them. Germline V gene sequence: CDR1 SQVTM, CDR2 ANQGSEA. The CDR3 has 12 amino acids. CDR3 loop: CSAGSSGNTIYF. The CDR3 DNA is TGCAGCGCCGGCAGCTCTGGAAACACCATATATTTT.

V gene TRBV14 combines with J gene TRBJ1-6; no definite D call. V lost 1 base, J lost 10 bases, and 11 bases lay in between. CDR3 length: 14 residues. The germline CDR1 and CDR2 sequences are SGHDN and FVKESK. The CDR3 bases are TGTGCCAGCAGCCAAGGATCTAAGAGATCACCCCTCCACTTT. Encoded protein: CASSQGSKRSPLHF.

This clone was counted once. The CDR3, as DNA: TGTGCCAGTACCCAGGTTAATGAAAAACTGTTTTTT. Amino acid sequence: CASTQVNEKLFF. The chain employs TRBV19 and TRBJ1-4; D unresolved. Trimming removed 7 bases from V and 4 bases from J, with 7 bases in between. Germline-derived CDR1 and CDR2 are LNHDA and SQIVND (reference sequence). This CDR3 has 12 residues.

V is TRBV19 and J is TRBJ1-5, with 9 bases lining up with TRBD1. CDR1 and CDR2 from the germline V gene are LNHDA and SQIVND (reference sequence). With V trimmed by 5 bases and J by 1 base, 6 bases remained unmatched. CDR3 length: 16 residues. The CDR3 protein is CASSSLTGGSNQPQHF. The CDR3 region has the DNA TGTGCCAGTAGTTCTCTGACAGGGGGAAGCAATCAGCCCCAGCATTTT.